This T cell receptor beta chain was retrieved from a study of T cells in Graves' hyperthyroidism and ophthalmopathy. This clonotype came up many times. V lost 3 bases and J lost 3, with 12 bases in between. The CDR3 sequence is 13 residues long. Germline CDR1 is DFQATT and CDR2 is SNEGSKA (reference sequence). Amplified TCR beta CDR3 regions derived from RNA transcripts. During a first-round RT-PCR of the TCR CDR3, the HTBI primer set was used. TCRdb reprocessed the multiplex PCR reads via MiXCR and lists one record per CDR3 protein. The table lists fewer than 350,000 distinct CDR3 sequences, about 19% of them singletons.

Sequenced input: blood. J is TRBJ2-7 and V is TRBV20-1; possibly TRBD1 for D (7 bases). The clonotype was recovered from a man aged 45-60 years with Graves' ophthalmopathy. The CDR3 DNA reads as TGCAGTGCTAGGGCAGGGGGGAACTACGAGCAGTACTTC. Translation gives CSARAGGNYEQYF.